Following are 11 T cell receptor beta chains from one sample sequenced in a study of blood T cells in healthy people across ages. The use of a sample-barcoded 5' primer and a J-beta primer mix characterized a second PCR of roughly 6 to 11 cycles. TCRdb re-derived calls from the 5' RACE reads in MiXCR, one entry per CDR3 protein. The table records roughly 1,100,000 distinct CDR3 sequences, under 30% of them present only once. This same sample was also part of a study on T cells of mothers and their children.

The sequencing sample was made of blood. The source of these receptors is a girl aged 2 to 10 in good health.

V is TRBV7-2 and J is TRBJ2-5; TRBD2 might be the D (5 bases). The assigned J gene may be wrong: the sequence end matches TRBJ2-1 better. The CDR3 is 14 amino acids. Looked up from germline, CDR1 is SGHTA and CDR2 is FQGNSA. The CDR3 DNA reads TGTGCCAGCAGCCCTAGACCAGCGGAGAATGAGCAGTTCTTC. This sequence encodes CASSPRPAENEQFF.

This clonotype was picked up a small number of times. This chain connects TRBV29-1 to TRBJ1-1; a possible D gene is TRBD1 (6 bases). Trimming removed 7 bases at V and 1 base at J, with 13 bases between. The CDR3 length is 13 residues. Germline V gene data show CDR1 as SQVTM and CDR2 as ANQGSEA. CDR3 sequence reads: CSGGTGPNTEAFF. The CDR3 DNA follows: TGCAGCGGTGGCACAGGGCCGAACACTGAAGCTTTCTTT.

The J gene is TRBJ1-5, the V gene TRBV7-2, with D uncertain. The V gene lost 5 bases and the J gene lost 4 bases, with 18 bases spanning the gap. Germline CDR1 and CDR2: SGHTA and FQGNSA. CDR3 length equals 16 residues. In DNA form, the CDR3 reads TGTGCCAGCAGCCTTAGTGGGTGGTATGGGAATCAGCCCCAGCATTTT. Amino acid sequence: CASSLSGWYGNQPQHF.

The chain carries TRBV24-1 and TRBJ2-2; 7 positions agree with TRBD1. From germline, CDR1 is KGHDR and CDR2 SFDVKD. Trimming cost V 2 bases and J 6 bases; bases outside gene matches: 8. CDR3 length equals 16 residues. CDR3 sequence (DNA): TGTGCCACCAGTGATTACTCCCCAGGGGGAGCCGGGGAGCTGTTTTTT. Translated, it gives CATSDYSPGGAGELFF.

This clonotype was seen a handful of times. The rearrangement joins TRBV6-2 or TRBV6-3 to TRBJ2-2, with 8 bases aligning to TRBD1. The germline V gene has CDR1 MNHEY and CDR2 SVGEGT. CDR3 length equals 17 residues. V lost 2 bases, J lost 7 bases, and 12 bases stayed unmatched. Written as DNA, the CDR3 is TGTGCCAGCAGTTACCCTAGACAGGGGATGGATGACGGGGAGCTGTTTTTT. This translates into CASSYPRQGMDDGELFF.

This chain joins TRBV2 and TRBJ2-3, with D perhaps TRBD1 or TRBD2 (5 bases each). The CDR3 runs to 16 residues. The germline V and J ends were trimmed by 8 bases and 3 bases, with 21 bases remaining between them. The germline CDR1 and CDR2 sequences are SNHLY and FYNNEI. The CDR3 spells CASALSGRPSTDTQYF. In nucleotides, the CDR3 is TGTGCCAGCGCCCTATCGGGGCGCCCCTCTACAGATACGCAGTATTTT. Supplemented by reference TRBV2 and TRBJ2-3, the full variable domain reads EPEVTQTPSHQVTQMGQEVILRCVPISNHLYFYWYRQILGQKVEFLVSFYNNEISEKSEIFDDQFSVERPDGSNFTLKIRSTKLEDSAMYFCASALSGRPSTDTQYFGPGTRLTVL.

The chain recombines TRBV20-1 with TRBJ2-5, with no clear D. With 1 base removed from V and 5 bases from J, the gap between germline ends came to 11 bases. This CDR3 has 13 residues. The germline V gene has CDR1 DFQATT and CDR2 SNEGSKA (reference sequence). The CDR3 region is CSARARSRETQYF. In nucleotides, the CDR3 is TGCAGTGCTAGAGCTAGAAGCCGCGAGACCCAGTACTTC.

This clonotype came up a few times. This chain links TRBV20-1 with TRBJ2-3; tentatively, D is TRBD1 (5 bases). The CDR3 is 14 amino acids. Germline CDR1 is DFQATT and CDR2 is SNEGSKA (reference sequence). The V and J ends lost 6 bases and 1 base respectively, with 14 bases between them. The CDR3 protein is CSAVVGLGTDTQYF. CDR3 coding DNA: TGCAGTGCAGTGGTGGGGCTTGGCACAGATACGCAGTATTTT.

The J gene is TRBJ2-1, the V gene TRBV7-8; no firm D call. The germline V gene encodes CDR1 SGHVS and CDR2 FQNEAQ. The V gene lost 2 bases and the J gene lost 6 bases, with 14 bases spanning the gap. CDR3 size: 15 residues. This CDR3 is CASSLSDLQGNEQFF. In nucleotides, the CDR3 is TGTGCCAGCAGCTTATCAGATCTCCAAGGCAATGAGCAGTTCTTC.

This clonotype was picked up a small number of times. This chain joins TRBV7-9 and TRBJ1-3; D is unresolved. V lost 8 bases to trimming and J lost 3 bases, with 20 bases between them. The length of the CDR3 is 16 residues. Germline V lookup: CDR1 SEHNR, CDR2 FQNEAQ (reference sequence). This chain's CDR3 is CASVPLAAGDGNTIYF. Here the CDR3 DNA reads TGTGCCAGCGTACCGTTAGCTGCCGGGGATGGAAACACCATATATTTT. Filled out from reference TRBV7-9 and TRBJ1-3, the complete variable domain reads DTGVSQNPRHKITKRGQNVTFRCDPISEHNRLYWYRQTLGQGPEFLTYFQNEAQLEKSRLLSDRFSAERPKGSFSTLEIQRTEQGDSAMYLCASVPLAAGDGNTIYFGEGSWLTVV.

The chain couples TRBV11-2 to TRBJ2-1; 9 bases map to TRBD2. Germline CDR1 SGHAT, CDR2 FQNNGV. The CDR3 sequence is 16 residues long. J lost 3 bases, V lost 2 bases, and 5 bases had no gene match. CDR3 in DNA: TGTGCCAGCAGCTTAATTAGCGGGGGAAGCTACAATGAGCAGTTCTTC. It is translated as CASSLISGGSYNEQFF.